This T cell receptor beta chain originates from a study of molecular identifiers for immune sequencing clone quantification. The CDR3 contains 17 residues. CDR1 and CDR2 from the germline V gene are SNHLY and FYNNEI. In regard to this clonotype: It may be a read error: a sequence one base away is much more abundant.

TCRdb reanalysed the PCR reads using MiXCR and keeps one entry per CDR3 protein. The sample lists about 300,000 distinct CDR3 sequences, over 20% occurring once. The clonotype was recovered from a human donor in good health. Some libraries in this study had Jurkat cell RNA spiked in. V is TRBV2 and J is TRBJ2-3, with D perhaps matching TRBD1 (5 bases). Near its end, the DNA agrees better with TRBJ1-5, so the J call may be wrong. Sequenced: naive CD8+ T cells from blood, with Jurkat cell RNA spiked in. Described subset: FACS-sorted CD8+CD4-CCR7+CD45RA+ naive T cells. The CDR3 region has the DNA TGTGCCAGCAGACTCCCTAGCGGGGGTCCCGGCACAGATACGCAGCATTTT. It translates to CASRLPSGGPGTDTQHF.